Listed here are 10 T cell receptor beta chains from one sample, sequenced in a study of blood T cell repertoires in COVID-19. Data came from immunoSEQ multiplex PCR; TCRdb stores just in-frame clones and leaves some out. The sample holds 95,000 to 150,000 clones, almost 70% seen once. Specimen: peripheral blood. These receptors all stem from a woman between 70 and 85 years old with acute or convalescent COVID-19.

V is TRBV5-8 and J is TRBJ2-3; perhaps TRBD1 as D (6 bases). Germline assignment: CDR1 SGHTS and CDR2 YDEGEE. V lost 3 bases, J lost 6 bases, and 8 bases lay in between. The CDR3 runs 12 residues. The CDR3 DNA is TGTGCCAGCAGCTACAGGGTGGATACGCAGTATTTT. Its protein is CASSYRVDTQYF.

The chain couples TRBV5-6 to TRBJ2-1; 8 bases map to TRBD1. V was pared by 4 bases and J by 3 bases, with 9 bases of the junction left unmatched. CDR1 is SGHDT and CDR2 is YYEEEE in the germline V gene. There are 16 residues in the CDR3. CDR3 protein: CASSGWSGTGYNEQFF. CDR3 in DNA: TGTGCCAGCAGCGGATGGTCCGGGACAGGCTACAATGAGCAGTTCTTC.

The rearrangement links TRBV6-2 or TRBV6-3 to TRBJ1-4, with D tentatively TRBD1 (5 bases). The V end lost 5 bases, the J end lost 8 bases, and 21 bases lay between the germline ends. The germline gives CDR1 MNHEY, CDR2 SVGEGT. This CDR3 spans 16 amino acids. CDR3 sequence reads: CASSPWGAGAEEKLFF. The CDR3 nucleotides read TGTGCCAGCAGTCCCTGGGGTGCTGGGGCCGAAGAAAAACTGTTTTTT.

In this sample, this clone turned up many times. The J gene is TRBJ1-1, the V gene TRBV29-1; D unresolved. The CDR3 runs 15 residues. V gave up 2 bases and J gave up 0 bases, with 13 bases separating them. Germline values: CDR1 SQVTM, CDR2 ANQGSEA. The CDR3 bases are TGCAGCGTTGAACTCTTGGCAGTCATGAACACTGAAGCTTTCTTT. Translated, it gives CSVELLAVMNTEAFF.

This clone was picked up a small number of times. The V and J genes are TRBV18 and TRBJ2-7; D perhaps matches TRBD2 (6 bases). V was trimmed by 3 bases and J by 3 bases, leaving 12 bases between them. Germline loops: CDR1 KGHSH, CDR2 LQKENI. This CDR3 contains 14 residues. The CDR3 reads CASSPGQEGYEQYF. The CDR3 DNA reads TGTGCCAGCTCACCGGGGCAGGAGGGCTACGAGCAGTACTTC.

This clone has a handful of counts. The chain couples TRBV6-5 to TRBJ1-1; TRBD1 matches at 7 bases. The germline V gene has CDR1 MNHEY and CDR2 SVGAGI. The CDR3 sequence is 14 residues long. J gave up 1 base and V 2 bases, and 1 base lay outside the gene matches. The CDR3 loop is CASSYGTANTEAFF. CDR3 bases: TGTGCCAGCAGTTACGGGACAGCGAACACTGAAGCTTTCTTT.

This clone came up once. The chain links TRBV7-2 to TRBJ2-5; possibly TRBD2 for D (6 bases). Trimming removed 5 bases at V and 1 base at J, with 14 bases between. The CDR3 runs to 15 residues. CDR1 is SGHTA, CDR2 FQGNSA, per germline. The CDR3 here is CASSPRLGAQETQYF. DNA for the CDR3: TGTGCCAGCAGCCCTCGACTAGGTGCCCAAGAGACCCAGTACTTC.

This clone has a single count. This chain connects TRBV6-5 to TRBJ2-1; a weak D match, TRBD2 (6 bases). The ends were cut back, 6 bases at V and 6 bases at J, with 9 bases in the middle. Per the germline V gene, CDR1 is MNHEY and CDR2 is SVGAGI. The CDR3 runs to 12 residues. This CDR3 reads CASRGLFNEQFF. DNA of the CDR3: TGTGCCAGCAGGGGACTTTTCAATGAGCAGTTCTTC.

The chain recombines TRBV7-8 with TRBJ2-5; a possible D gene is TRBD1 (5 bases). V was clipped by 5 bases and J by 5 bases, with 9 bases between them. Germline values: CDR1 SGHVS, CDR2 FQNEAQ. This CDR3 comprises 12 residues. The chain's CDR3 is CASSPYRETQYF. As DNA, the CDR3 is TGTGCCAGCAGCCCCTACAGGGAGACCCAGTACTTC.

The V gene is TRBV12-3 or TRBV12-4, the J gene TRBJ1-1; D uncertain. The CDR3 runs to 13 residues. The V gene lost 3 bases and the J gene lost 1 base, with 6 bases spanning the gap. The CDR3 nucleotides are TGTGCCAGCAGTTTTAGCAGGAACACTGAAGCTTTCTTT. It specifies CASSFSRNTEAFF.